The sequence of this TCR beta chain was determined in a study of beta chain features in type 1 diabetes. The study, taken as a whole, reports: Moderately but significantly shorter TCRB CDR3s were found in Type 1 diabetes patients in all four CD4+ subsets. VDJ junctions from type 1 diabetes patients carried fewer insertions and larger deletions.

Sorting based on CD45RO/CCR7/CD25/CD127/CD95/CD27 separated CD4+ naive, central memory, regulatory and stem cell-like memory cells. Purities in excess of 95% were seen in all sorted populations. Sequenced material consisted of expressed TCRB transcripts (all of the isolated RNA was reverse transcribed). Clones were read by immunoSEQ multiplex PCR, and TCRdb kept only the in-frame ones, dropping some. The table includes nearly 350,000 clones, approximately 9.7% detected once. Only a few counts were recorded for this clone. Its antigen is unidentified. The TCR was taken from a man aged 30-40 years with type 1 diabetes. Material for sequencing was central memory CD4+ T cells from blood.

For the CDR3, the DNA is TGTGCCAGCAGTGAAGCGAACACCGGGGAGCTGTTTTTT. It codes for CASSEANTGELFF. The chain has TRBV25-1 and TRBJ2-2; no clear D gene. CDR3 length: 13 residues. The V gene lost 2 bases and the J gene lost 0 bases, with 1 base spanning the gap. Germline-derived CDR1 and CDR2 are MGHDK and SYGVNS.